This entry lists 5 T cell receptor beta chains sequenced from one sample in a study of T cell responses to AZD1222 COVID-19 vaccine. The table came from immunoSEQ multiplex PCR; TCRdb's copy has only in-frame clones and leaves some out. The data contain approximately 150,000 clones, approximately 88% of them singletons. The material sequenced was peripheral blood, taken on day 0 of AZD1222 vaccination. The receptors were sampled from an adult in good health.

The chain couples TRBV7-2 to TRBJ2-1, with TRBD2 identical over 8 bases. CDR1 and CDR2 from the germline V gene are SGHTA and FQGNSA. This CDR3 region has 18 residues. Trimming at V came to 4 bases and at J to 5 bases, leaving 16 bases not matched to a gene. For the CDR3, the DNA is TGTGCCAGCAGCTATGACTTTCCCGGGACTAGTTACCACAATGAGCAGTTCTTC. As protein: CASSYDFPGTSYHNEQFF.

This sequence joins TRBV5-6 and TRBJ2-3; 7 bases are shared with TRBD1. This CDR3 is built from 15 residues. Germline trimming cut 4 bases from V and 6 bases from J; bases unmatched to any gene: 11. CDR1 is SGHDT, CDR2 YYEEEE, per germline. The CDR3 DNA reads as TGTGCCAGCAGCCCACAGGGGACAGCCGTTGATACGCAGTATTTT. Translating gives CASSPQGTAVDTQYF.

The rearrangement joins TRBV10-3 to TRBJ2-7, with TRBD2 matching over 9 bases. V was clipped by 6 bases and J by 1 base; unmatched bases: 4. This CDR3 is built from 14 residues. Per germline, CDR1 ENHRY and CDR2 SYGVKD. The CDR3 DNA reads as TGTGCCATCAGGGGACTAGCTCAGTCCTACGAGCAGTACTTC. Its translation: CAIRGLAQSYEQYF.

The chain is built from TRBV5-1 and TRBJ2-7; the match to TRBD1 covers 7 bases. CDR3 length equals 15 residues. The V gene's germline CDR1 is SGHRS and CDR2 YFSETQ. V lost 3 bases, J lost 5 bases, and 11 bases stayed unmatched. CDR3 in DNA: TGCGCCAGCAGCTGGCCTACAGGGGTGGAGGACGAGCAGTACTTC. This sequence encodes CASSWPTGVEDEQYF.

The chain is built from TRBV4-2 and TRBJ1-1; D remains ambiguous. Trimming left V 0 bases short and J 0 bases short, with 8 bases between. Germline V lookup: CDR1 LGHNA, CDR2 YNFKEQ. The CDR3 runs 15 residues. CDR3 region: CASSQDRLMNTEAFF. The CDR3, as DNA: TGTGCCAGCAGCCAAGACAGGCTAATGAACACTGAAGCTTTCTTT.